This entry lists 24 T cell receptor beta chains sequenced from one sample in a study of blood T cell repertoires in COVID-19. The method was immunoSEQ multiplex PCR; TCRdb's version includes in-frame clones alone and lacks a portion of them. The repertoire consists of around 250,000 clones, with 91% occurring once and the leading ten covering approximately 1.2%. Material for sequencing was PBMCs or T cells enriched from blood (not recorded which). These receptors all stem from a human donor in a cohort exposed to, infected with or recovered from COVID-19 (not recorded which). The donor label of this sample is uncertain.

V usage is TRBV6-5 and J usage is TRBJ2-3; TRBD2 matches at 10 bases. The V segment lost 2 bases and the J segment 4 bases; nucleotides outside the gene matches: 3. The CDR3 consists of 15 residues. Germline V CDR1 and CDR2: MNHEY, SVGAGI. CDR3 DNA: TGTGCCAGCAGTTACCAGCGGGGGGGCCCAGATACGCAGTATTTT. Protein product: CASSYQRGGPDTQYF.

The genes are TRBV10-3 and TRBJ1-1; possibly TRBD1 for D (5 bases). The length of the CDR3 is 13 residues. The germline V and J ends were trimmed by 2 bases and 7 bases, with 11 bases remaining between them. Germline V gene sequence: CDR1 ENHRY, CDR2 SYGVKD. The DNA of the CDR3 is TGTGCCATCAGTGAGATGGGGCGAGGTGAAGCTTTCTTT. This gives the protein CAISEMGRGEAFF.

The rearrangement joins TRBV5-4 to TRBJ2-7; 7 nucleotides match TRBD1. Trimming cost V 6 bases and J 0 bases; bases outside gene matches: 3. CDR3 length: 13 residues. Germline V gene data show CDR1 as SGHNT and CDR2 as YYREEE (reference sequence). The CDR3 sequence is CASKAGGSYEQYF. The CDR3, as DNA: TGTGCCAGCAAGGCAGGGGGCTCCTACGAGCAGTACTTC.

This clone was seen just once. The rearrangement uses TRBV18 and TRBJ2-3; 8 nucleotides align to TRBD2. V dropped 2 bases and J dropped 3; count of bases not matched to a gene: 4. Germline V lookup: CDR1 KGHSH, CDR2 LQKENI. CDR3 size: 15 residues. For the CDR3, the DNA is TGTGCCAGCTCACCAAGCCGGGGGGGTACAGATACGCAGTATTTT. This translates into CASSPSRGGTDTQYF.

This chain links TRBV6-5 with TRBJ1-1, with TRBD1 identical over 10 bases. CDR3 size: 14 residues. CDR1 and CDR2 from the germline V gene are MNHEY and SVGAGI. Trimming removed 2 bases from V and 5 bases from J; junction bases left unmatched: 2. CDR3 sequence (DNA): TGTGCCAGCAGTTACGGGACAGGGGTTACTGAAGCTTTCTTT. It codes for CASSYGTGVTEAFF.

The chain couples TRBV19 to TRBJ1-5; D gene uncertain. Trimming cost V 2 bases and J 3 bases, with 11 bases left between them. From germline, CDR1 is LNHDA and CDR2 SQIVND (reference sequence). The CDR3 has 15 amino acids. CDR3 region: CASSIMAENNQPQHF. The DNA for the CDR3 is TGTGCCAGTAGTATAATGGCGGAAAACAATCAGCCCCAGCATTTT.

The chain combines TRBV13 with TRBJ2-1; 12 positions match TRBD2. Germline-derived CDR1 and CDR2 are PRHDT and FYEKMQ (reference sequence). The trim removed 0 bases at V and 9 bases at J, leaving 9 bases unmatched. The CDR3 sequence is 17 residues long. DNA for the CDR3: TGTGCCAGCAGCTTAGGCCGGGCTAGCGGGGGGGCGATTGAGCAGTTCTTC. Its translation is CASSLGRASGGAIEQFF.

The chain carries TRBV11-2 and TRBJ1-1; D is undetermined. The length of the CDR3 is 16 residues. The germline CDR1 and CDR2 sequences are SGHAT and FQNNGV. Trimming pared 0 bases from V and 7 bases from J, leaving 18 bases between. The CDR3 nucleotides read TGTGCCAGCAGCTTAGAATCGGCGTGGGTTGGGCGTGAAGCTTTCTTT. This translates into CASSLESAWVGREAFF.

Turning to this clone: The same CDR3 is also encoded by other DNA sequences in this sample. The chain carries TRBV9 and TRBJ2-3; 8 bases are a match to TRBD2. The germline CDR1 and CDR2 sequences are SGDLS and YYNGEE. This CDR3 comprises 15 residues. Trimming at V came to 0 bases and at J to 2 bases, leaving 2 bases not matched to a gene. DNA of the CDR3: TGTGCCAGCAGCGTAGGTAGCGGGGCCACAGATACGCAGTATTTT. This encodes CASSVGSGATDTQYF.

The chain combines TRBV7-9 with TRBJ2-2; D gene unclear. The CDR3 has 14 amino acids. The V end lost 3 bases, the J end lost 0 bases, and 5 bases lay between the germline ends. Per the germline V gene, CDR1 is SEHNR and CDR2 is FQNEAQ (reference sequence). The CDR3 reads CASSFWPNTGELFF. The CDR3 nucleotides are TGTGCCAGCAGCTTTTGGCCGAACACCGGGGAGCTGTTTTTT.

This clone was seen just once. The V call is TRBV7-9, the J call TRBJ1-5; D might be TRBD1 (5 bases). The ends were cut back, 5 bases at V and 4 bases at J, with 12 bases in the middle. Germline V gene lookup returns CDR1 SEHNR and CDR2 FQNEAQ (reference sequence). This CDR3 region has 14 residues. CDR3 residues: CASSTIGGNQPQHF. The CDR3 DNA follows: TGTGCCAGCAGCACCATCGGGGGAAATCAGCCCCAGCATTTT.

This clone was found once. The CDR3 nucleotides are TGTGCCAGCTCACCGTCGACAGGGGGGGCTTTCTTT. This sequence encodes CASSPSTGGAFF. This chain joins TRBV18 and TRBJ1-1, with TRBD1 matching over 9 bases. The CDR3 totals 12 residues. Germline V gene lookup returns CDR1 KGHSH and CDR2 LQKENI. J gave up 11 bases and V 3 bases, and 4 bases lay outside the gene matches.

The chain recombines TRBV4-2 with TRBJ1-1, with a weak D call TRBD1 (6 bases). Germline CDR1 LGHNA, CDR2 YNFKEQ. Trimming removed 0 bases from V and 1 base from J, with 12 bases in between. The CDR3 length is 16 residues. The CDR3 bases are TGTGCCAGCAGCCAAGATGGTACCAGGGGGAACACTGAAGCTTTCTTT. Translation: CASSQDGTRGNTEAFF.

The chain couples TRBV7-3 to TRBJ2-2; tentative D call: TRBD1 (6 bases). Deletions cut 4 bases from V and 3 bases from J, with 9 bases between. Germline V gives CDR1 SGHTA, CDR2 FQGTGA. The CDR3 extends over 14 amino acids. DNA for the CDR3: TGTGCCAGCAGCTCGACAGGATACACCGGGGAGCTGTTTTTT. It translates to CASSSTGYTGELFF.

J is TRBJ2-3 and V is TRBV10-2; D is unresolved. V lost 6 bases and J lost 0, with 10 bases in between. Germline loops: CDR1 WSHSY, CDR2 SAAADI. CDR3 size: 14 residues. This chain's CDR3 is CASSLTPSTDTQYF. The DNA for the CDR3 is TGCGCCAGCAGCTTAACTCCTAGCACAGATACGCAGTATTTT.

The CDR3 region is CASSAITSSTGELFF. CDR3 in DNA: TGTGCCAGCAGCGCTATAACTAGTTCCACCGGGGAGCTGTTTTTT. This chain connects TRBV3-1 (or the pseudogene TRBV3-2) to TRBJ2-2, with D perhaps TRBD2 (5 bases). The CDR3 consists of 15 residues. The germline V gene has CDR1 LGHDT and CDR2 YNNKEL (reference sequence). Trimming took off 5 bases at V and 4 bases at J, with 14 bases between the two ends.

CDR3 amino acids: CASSLLSGRLSYEQYF. CDR3 sequence (DNA): TGCGCCAGCAGCTTGCTGTCAGGTCGTCTCTCCTACGAGCAGTACTTC. V is TRBV5-1 and J is TRBJ2-7, with D uncertain. This CDR3 is built from 16 residues. CDR1 SGHRS and CDR2 YFSETQ come from the germline V gene. Trimming shortened V by 1 base and J by 0 bases, and 14 bases separated the two germline ends.

The rearrangement joins TRBV7-7 to TRBJ2-1; possibly TRBD1 for D (5 bases). Germline CDR1 and CDR2: SSHAT and FNYEAQ (reference sequence). The CDR3 loop spans 15 amino acids. The V end lost 3 bases, the J end lost 1 base, and 10 bases lay between the germline ends. CDR3 DNA sequence: TGTGCCAGCAGCTTGGGGCAAACTTCCTACAATGAGCAGTTCTTC. This sequence encodes CASSLGQTSYNEQFF.

The chain combines TRBV5-5 with TRBJ2-7, with 7 bases lining up with TRBD1. The J segment lost 0 bases and the V segment lost 4 bases, leaving 7 bases of the junction unmatched. The germline V gene has CDR1 SGHKS and CDR2 YYEKEE (reference sequence). This CDR3 region has 15 residues. CDR3 nucleotide sequence: TGTGCCAGCAGCCCCTTCGACAGGGACTCCTACGAGCAGTACTTC. This sequence encodes CASSPFDRDSYEQYF.

The rearrangement uses TRBV30 and TRBJ2-5; tentative D call: TRBD2 (6 bases). The CDR3 loop spans 11 amino acids. The germline CDR1 and CDR2 sequences are GTSNPN and SVGIG (reference sequence). V was cut by 5 bases and J by 13 bases, with 17 bases left in between. The CDR3 region is CAWGRDSGRYF. CDR3 bases: TGTGCCTGGGGCCGGGACTCCGGTCGGTACTTC.

This sequence joins TRBV2 and TRBJ2-1, with a possible D match to TRBD2 (5 bases). The CDR3 runs to 11 residues. V was clipped by 9 bases and J by 9 bases, with 12 bases between them. Germline V lookup: CDR1 SNHLY, CDR2 FYNNEI. CDR3 sequence reads: CASVEDIEQFF. In nucleotides, the CDR3 is TGTGCCAGTGTGGAGGATATTGAGCAGTTCTTC. The full variable domain, completed using reference TRBV2 and TRBJ2-1, is EPEVTQTPSHQVTQMGQEVILRCVPISNHLYFYWYRQILGQKVEFLVSFYNNEISEKSEIFDDQFSVERPDGSNFTLKIRSTKLEDSAMYFCASVEDIEQFFGPGTRLTVL.

The chain combines TRBV24-1 with TRBJ2-3, with 8 bases that match TRBD1. The CDR3 totals 16 residues. CDR1 and CDR2 (germline): KGHDR, SFDVKD. V was clipped by 1 base and J by 2 bases; unmatched bases: 4. The CDR3 protein is CATSDFRQGNTDTQYF. As DNA, the CDR3 is TGTGCCACCAGTGATTTCCGACAGGGGAACACAGATACGCAGTATTTT.

This sequence joins TRBV7-2 and TRBJ2-5; perhaps TRBD2 as D (6 bases). This CDR3 is 14 amino acids long. V shed 4 bases and J shed 4 bases, with 13 bases lying between them. The germline gives CDR1 SGHTA, CDR2 FQGNSA. The CDR3 here is CASSSFGGSETQYF. CDR3 sequence (DNA): TGTGCCAGCAGCTCCTTCGGGGGTTCAGAGACCCAGTACTTC.

The rearrangement uses TRBV7-3 and TRBJ1-5, with 11 bases lining up with TRBD1. Germline CDR1 is SGHTA and CDR2 is FQGTGA. V lost 2 bases, J lost 0 bases, and 9 bases stayed unmatched. The length of the CDR3 is 19 residues. CDR3 nucleotide sequence: TGTGCCAGCAGCTTATACCCGGACAGGGGGCCCGATAGCAATCAGCCCCAGCATTTT. Protein: CASSLYPDRGPDSNQPQHF.